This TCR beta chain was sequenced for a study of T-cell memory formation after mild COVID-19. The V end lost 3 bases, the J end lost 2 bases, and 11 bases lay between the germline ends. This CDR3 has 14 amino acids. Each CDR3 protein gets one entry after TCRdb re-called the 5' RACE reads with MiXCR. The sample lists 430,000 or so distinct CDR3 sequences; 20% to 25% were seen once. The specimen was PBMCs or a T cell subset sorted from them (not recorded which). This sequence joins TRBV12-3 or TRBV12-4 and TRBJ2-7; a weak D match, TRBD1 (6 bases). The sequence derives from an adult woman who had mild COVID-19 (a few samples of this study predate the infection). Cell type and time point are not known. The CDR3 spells CASSFQGLAYEQYF. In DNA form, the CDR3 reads TGTGCCAGCAGTTTTCAGGGGCTGGCCTACGAGCAGTACTTC.